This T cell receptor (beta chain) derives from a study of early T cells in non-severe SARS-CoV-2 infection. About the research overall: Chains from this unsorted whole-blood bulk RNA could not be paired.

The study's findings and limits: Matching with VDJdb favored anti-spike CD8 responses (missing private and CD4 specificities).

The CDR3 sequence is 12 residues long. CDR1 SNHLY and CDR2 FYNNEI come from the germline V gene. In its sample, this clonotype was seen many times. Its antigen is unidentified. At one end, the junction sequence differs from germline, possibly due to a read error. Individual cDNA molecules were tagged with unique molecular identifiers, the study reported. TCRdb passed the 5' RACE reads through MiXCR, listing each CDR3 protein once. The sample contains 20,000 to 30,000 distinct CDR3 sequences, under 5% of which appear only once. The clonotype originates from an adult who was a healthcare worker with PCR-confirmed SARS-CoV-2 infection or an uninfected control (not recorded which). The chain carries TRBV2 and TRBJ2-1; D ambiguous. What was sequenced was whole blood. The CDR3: CASREGGNEQFF. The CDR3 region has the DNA TGTGCCAGCAGGGAAGGCGGCAATGAGCAGTTCTTC. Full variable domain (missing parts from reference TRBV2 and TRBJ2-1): EPEVTQTPSHQVTQMGQEVILRCVPISNHLYFYWYRQILGQKVEFLVSFYNNEISEKSEIFDDQFSVERPDGSNFTLKIRSTKLEDSAMYFCASREGGNEQFFGPGTRLTVL.